This T cell receptor (beta chain) was recorded in a study of cytomegalovirus exposure and HLA in healthy donors. Sequencing used immunoSEQ multiplex PCR; TCRdb keeps in-frame clones, though not all of them. The sample consists of about 330,000 clones, 80% to 90% of them appearing once. The CDR3 length is 15 residues. Germline-derived CDR1 and CDR2 are MNHNY and SVGAGI (reference sequence). The ends lost 5 bases at V and 2 bases at J; junction bases unmatched: 8. Sequenced input: PBMCs. This chain connects TRBV6-6 to TRBJ2-5; 7 bases are shared with TRBD1. This clonotype was sampled from a woman younger than 35 in good health and CMV-seronegative. The CDR3 sequence is CASSVGQDLQETQYF. CDR3 sequence (DNA): TGTGCCAGCAGTGTTGGACAGGACCTACAAGAGACCCAGTACTTC.